This T cell receptor beta chain appears in the sequencing data of a study of shared clonotypes between healthy human individuals. The CDR3 is made up of 13 amino acids. CDR1 is LNHDA and CDR2 is SQIVND in the germline V gene (reference sequence). Trimming took off 4 bases at V and 2 bases at J, with 6 bases between the two ends. Positively selected for CCR7, the CD45RO-negative cells used as naive CD8 cells excluded terminally differentiated effector memory CD45RA+ cells. Measured with immunoSEQ multiplex PCR; TCRdb has only the in-frame clones, and not every one. The sample records approximately 2,200,000 clones, about 93% being singletons.

The sequenced sample consisted of naive CD8+ T cells from PBMCs. The sequence derives from a man between 18 and 35 years old in good health. Some clones in this sample may be carry-over from other donors' samples. V and J are TRBV19 and TRBJ2-1; TRBD1 is a possible D gene (5 bases). The CDR3 loop reads CASSRGAYNEQFF. DNA for the CDR3: TGTGCCAGTAGTAGGGGCGCCTACAATGAGCAGTTCTTC.